This TCR beta chain was recovered during a study of blood T cell repertoires in COVID-19. Study-level background: Whether acute or convalescent, the COVID-19 samples came from the United States, Italy and Spain.

Per the original data handling: Using reference gene primer amplification, nucleated cell counts were estimated. Sequencing used immunoSEQ multiplex PCR; TCRdb keeps in-frame clones, though not all of them. V, J and clone size derive from that table, while D and trimming were established from the DNA sequence. The sample includes around 170,000 clones, 60% to 80% seen only once; the top ten take 13% to 15%. V lost 4 bases to trimming and J lost 3 bases; unmatched junction nucleotides: 6. Germline CDR1 MDHEN, CDR2 SYDVKM. The CDR3 sequence is 14 residues long. A PCR-confirmed or clinician-diagnosed COVID-19 case had contacted exposed participants within 2 weeks of entry.

Material: PBMCs or T cells enriched from blood (not recorded which). This chain uses TRBV28 with TRBJ2-7; 7 bases line up with TRBD1. The receptor comes from a man aged 55 to 70 who had been exposed to COVID-19. The CDR3 bases are TGTGCCAGCAGTTCGACAGGGATTCTCTACGAGCAGTACTTC. Amino acids: CASSSTGILYEQYF. The whole variable domain, filled in from reference TRBV28 and TRBJ2-7, reads DVKVTQSSRYLVKRTGEKVFLECVQDMDHENMFWYRQDPGLGLRLIYFSYDVKMKEKGDIPEGYSVSREKKERFSLILESASTNQTSMYLCASSSTGILYEQYFGPGTRLTVT.